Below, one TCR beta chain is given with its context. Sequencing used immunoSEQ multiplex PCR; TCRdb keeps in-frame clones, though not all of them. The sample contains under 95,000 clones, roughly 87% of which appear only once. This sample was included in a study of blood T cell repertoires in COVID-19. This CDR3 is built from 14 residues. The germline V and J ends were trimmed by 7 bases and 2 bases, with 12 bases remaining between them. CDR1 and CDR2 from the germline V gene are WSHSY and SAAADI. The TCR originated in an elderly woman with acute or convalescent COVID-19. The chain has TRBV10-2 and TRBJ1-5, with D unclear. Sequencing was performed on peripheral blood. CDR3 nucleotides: TGCGCCAGCACCATGGGAGAGGGCAATCAGCCCCAGCATTTT. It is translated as CASTMGEGNQPQHF.